This TCR beta chain was recorded in a study of CD8+ T cells in alopecia areata. Study observations and caveats: Clonality was higher in lesional than normal scalp, especially in alopecia totalis/universalis. Against the mouse data, patients shared TCRs less clearly, possibly for HLA reasons.

Extracted RNA was reverse transcribed, and the resulting cDNA served as sequencing template. Data came from immunoSEQ multiplex PCR; TCRdb stores just in-frame clones and leaves some out. The table has tens of thousands of clones, roughly 60% seen once; the top ten hold 3.5% to 5.5%. CDR3 length: 11 amino acids. The ends lost 6 bases at V and 13 bases at J; junction bases unmatched: 7. CDR1 and CDR2 (germline): MDHEN, SYDVKM. Only a few counts were recorded for this clone. Its specificity is not known. Across a few patients, CD4+ cells underwent sorting into CD25+CD127- cells. Sampling of alopecia areata patients yielded lesional scalp punch biopsies as well as peripheral blood. PBMCs were stained for CD3, CD4 and CD8, and CD4+ and CD8+ T cells were sorted.

The sample comprised CD4+ Tregs sorted from blood. The TCR comes from a human donor with alopecia areata. This chain joins TRBV28 and TRBJ2-7; TRBD1 matches 9 bases. CDR3 protein: CASSVRDRVYF. DNA of the CDR3: TGTGCCAGCAGCGTCCGGGACAGGGTATACTTC.